By sample share, the clone carrying this T cell receptor (beta chain) is medium-sized. The data were obtained in a study of tumor-infiltrating lymphocytes in localized non-small cell lung cancer. Assay: immunoSEQ multiplex PCR; the TCRdb copy retains only in-frame clones and omits some. The table records 6,400 or so clones, around 70% of them present only once. With 5 bases clipped from V and 2 bases from J, the junction kept 6 bases outside the gene matches. Germline lookup yields CDR1 SEHNR and CDR2 FQNEAQ (reference sequence). There are 15 residues in the CDR3. The sequenced sample consisted of uninvolved lung tissue not adjacent to the tumor. The TCR comes from a human donor with non-small cell lung cancer. The V call is TRBV7-9, the J call TRBJ2-1, with TRBD2 matching over 7 bases. The CDR3 is CASSGGSDPYNEQFF. The CDR3 nucleotides read TGTGCCAGCAGCGGCGGGAGCGATCCCTACAATGAGCAGTTCTTC.